This TCR beta chain came from a study of T-cell memory formation after mild COVID-19. One entry per CDR3 protein results from TCRdb running MiXCR on the 5' RACE reads. The repertoire holds 350,000 to 500,000 distinct CDR3 sequences, with 20% as singletons. Notes on the study in general: Mostly located in CM and EM were contracting CD4+ clones, with contracting CD8+ clones located in EMRA.

Turning to this clonotype: Its antigen remains unidentified.

The material sequenced was PBMCs or a T cell subset sorted from them (not recorded which). The clonotype originates from an adult woman who had mild COVID-19 (a few samples of this study predate the infection). Cell type and time point are not known.

CDR3 loop: CASSLSTTGLNTEAFF. The CDR3 DNA sequence: TGCGCCAGCAGCTTGTCGACTACAGGGCTGAACACTGAAGCTTTCTTT. The chain couples TRBV5-1 to TRBJ1-1; possible D gene TRBD1, 6 bases. Trimming left V 1 base short and J 0 bases short, with 13 bases between. There are 16 residues in the CDR3. Germline V gene sequence: CDR1 SGHRS, CDR2 YFSETQ.